The TCR beta chain under discussion was sequenced for a study of blood T cell repertoires in COVID-19. Study-wide background: Some COVID-19 samples were acute and others convalescent; all came from the United States, Italy and Spain. T cells, B-cell-depleted T cells, or PBMCs supplied cDNA or gDNA.

Original processing notes: Quantification of nucleated cells was approximated via reference gene primer amplification. Clones were sequenced by immunoSEQ multiplex PCR, and TCRdb holds only the in-frame ones, with some missing. V and J calls and clone size follow that table, whereas D and trimming were derived from the DNA. This sample has roughly 70,000 clones, with 85% to 95% found just once. The receptor's source is an older woman with active COVID-19. The material sequenced was peripheral blood.

The CDR3 sequence is CASSLDTGELFF. Here the CDR3 DNA reads TGTGCCAGCAGCCTTGACACCGGGGAGCTGTTTTTT. The J gene is TRBJ2-2, the V gene TRBV28; D gene uncertain. The germline V gene has CDR1 MDHEN and CDR2 SYDVKM. The CDR3 contains 12 residues. Trimming took off 6 bases at V and 3 bases at J, with 5 bases between the two ends.